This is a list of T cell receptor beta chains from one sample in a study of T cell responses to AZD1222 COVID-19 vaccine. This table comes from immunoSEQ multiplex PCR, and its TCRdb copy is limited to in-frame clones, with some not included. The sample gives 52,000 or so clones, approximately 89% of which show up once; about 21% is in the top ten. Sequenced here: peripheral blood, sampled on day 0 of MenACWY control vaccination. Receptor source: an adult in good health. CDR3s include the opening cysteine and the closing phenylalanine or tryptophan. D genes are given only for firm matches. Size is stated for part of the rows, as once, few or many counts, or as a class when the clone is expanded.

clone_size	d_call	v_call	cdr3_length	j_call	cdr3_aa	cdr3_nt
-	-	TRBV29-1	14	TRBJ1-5	CSVAVGPSNQPQHF	TGCAGCGTTGCCGTCGGCCCTAGCAATCAGCCCCAGCATTTT
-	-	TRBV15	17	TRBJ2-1	CATSRDMAATFYNEQFF	TGTGCCACCAGCAGAGATATGGCGGCCACCTTCTACAATGAGCAGTTCTTC
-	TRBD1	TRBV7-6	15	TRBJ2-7	CASSQTGQPLGEQYF	TGTGCCAGCAGCCAAACGGGACAGCCCTTGGGGGAGCAGTACTTC
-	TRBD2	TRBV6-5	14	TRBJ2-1	CASSLGLAYNEQFF	TGTGCCAGCAGTTTGGGACTAGCCTACAATGAGCAGTTCTTC
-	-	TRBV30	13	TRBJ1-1	CAWRQTTVTEAFF	TGTGCCTGGAGACAGACGACGGTTACTGAAGCTTTCTTT
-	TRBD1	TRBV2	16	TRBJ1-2	CASREALTGSGYGYTF	TGTGCCAGCAGGGAGGCCCTGACAGGGTCTGGCTATGGCTACACCTTC
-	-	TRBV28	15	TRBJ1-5	CASSLRGSYNQPQHF	TGTGCCAGCAGTTTAAGGGGGTCCTACAATCAGCCCCAGCATTTT
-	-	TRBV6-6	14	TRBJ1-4	CASSYVGQNEKLFF	TGTGCCAGCAGTTACGTGGGGCAAAATGAAAAACTGTTTTTT
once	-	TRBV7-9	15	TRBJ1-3	CASGFGAGDGNTIYF	TGTGCCAGCGGATTCGGGGCAGGGGATGGAAACACCATATATTTT
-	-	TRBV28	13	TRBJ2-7	CASTPAGFGEQYF	TGTGCCAGCACACCAGCGGGTTTTGGGGAGCAGTACTTC
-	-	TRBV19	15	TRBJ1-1	CASSIARGLNTEAFF	TGTGCCAGTAGTATAGCGCGGGGTTTGAACACTGAAGCTTTCTTT